This is a list of T cell receptor beta chains from one sample in a study of shared clonotypes between healthy human individuals. Measured with immunoSEQ multiplex PCR; TCRdb has only the in-frame clones, and not every one. The repertoire holds around 2.5 million clones, with roughly 93% as singletons. Sequencing was done on a sample of naive CD4+ T cells from PBMCs. These receptors were collected from a man younger than 35 in good health. Some clones in this sample may be carry-over from other donors' samples. Both conserved end residues are trimmed from each CDR3.

cdr3_aa j_call v_call
ASSPGVAGLEQY TRBJ2-7 TRBV7-2
ASIFDRGDEKLF TRBJ1-4 TRBV2
ASSGGLAGAETQY TRBJ2-5 TRBV5-1
ASSFLFGTGGRRSYEQY TRBJ2-7 TRBV28
ASSQSRVGYT TRBJ1-2 TRBV5-5
ASSISLAGPGNTIY TRBJ1-3 TRBV19
ASSNNSPLH TRBJ1-6 TRBV7-9
ASSDASGSQETQY TRBJ2-5 TRBV25-1
ASSLGGQASYEQY TRBJ2-7 TRBV5-1
ASTPLAGVTDTQY TRBJ2-3 TRBV5-6
ASSVITGGTEAF TRBJ1-1 TRBV9
ASSLDPGLYGELF TRBJ2-2 TRBV5-1
ASSLHQNTEAF TRBJ1-1 TRBV11-2
ASSVDGGSNEQF TRBJ2-1 TRBV9
ASGSPHGGAGSTGELF TRBJ2-2 TRBV12-5
ASSLVGWRGMNTEAF TRBJ1-1 TRBV28
ASSIYTDRGETQY TRBJ2-5 TRBV27
ASSSGRAYEQY TRBJ2-7 TRBV6-1
ASSLSISGANVLT TRBJ2-6 TRBV5-4
ASSLAGGGPGELF TRBJ2-2 TRBV11-3
AWSSKWTGGTTEAF TRBJ1-1 TRBV30
ASSDTRWDAYEQY TRBJ2-7 TRBV19
ASSFRHRETQY TRBJ2-5 TRBV27
SVEEPRFGLQF TRBJ2-1 TRBV29-1
AWRVDRYNEQF TRBJ2-1 TRBV30
ASSGGGRGQETQY TRBJ2-5 TRBV7-3
ASSLQVSVVHEQF TRBJ2-1 TRBV5-4
ASSPLGLVNTGELF TRBJ2-2 TRBV7-3
ASSVARPDLGGYT TRBJ1-2 TRBV9
ASSFLGLAGVEQF TRBJ2-1 TRBV28
ASRPLPGRGEKLF TRBJ1-4 TRBV5-1
AISESRQGRNTIY TRBJ1-3 TRBV10-3
ASSRDRTGRFAEAF TRBJ1-1 TRBV19
ATSRVQDYYNEQF TRBJ2-1 TRBV15
SVAGVGNQPQH TRBJ1-5 TRBV29-1
ASSRGAEADTQY TRBJ2-3 TRBV27
ASSEALAWNEQF TRBJ2-1 TRBV10-1
ASILAGAPYNEQF TRBJ2-1 TRBV6-1
ASSLEPTHAGNNEQY TRBJ2-7 TRBV5-4
ASSLGQGNTIY TRBJ1-3 TRBV5-4
ASSYGTPGQGYGYT TRBJ1-2 TRBV6-5
ASSLKRAAGDQPQH TRBJ1-5 TRBV28
AISAVSGELF TRBJ2-2 TRBV10-3
ASSVGASGVIETQY TRBJ2-5 TRBV9
AWSGADYGYT TRBJ1-2 TRBV30
ASSPLGLRGNQPQH TRBJ1-5 TRBV28
ASIGGQGASAEAF TRBJ1-1 TRBV5-1
ASSLHPGTGLSEQY TRBJ2-7 TRBV28
ASSLGGIAGNEQF TRBJ2-1 TRBV28
ASSLGSPSNSPLH TRBJ1-6 TRBV7-9
ASSWGGGIEEKLF TRBJ1-4 TRBV5-1
ASIGRQGAYEKLF TRBJ1-4 TRBV28
ASSPGVGGNTIY TRBJ1-3 TRBV5-1
ASSLGDRVGEKLF TRBJ1-4 TRBV5-4
ASSLSLREANIQY TRBJ2-4 TRBV5-8
ASSLQFMNTEAF TRBJ1-1 TRBV5-1
ASSLVSDGGSPLH TRBJ1-6 TRBV5-6
ASSVEGRGYNEQF TRBJ2-1 TRBV9